These T cell receptor beta chains were read from a single sample in a study of T cell responses to AZD1222 COVID-19 vaccine. Repertoires were generated with immunoSEQ multiplex PCR, while TCRdb's copy carries only in-frame clones and drops some. The data contain 99,000 or so clones, about 88% of them singletons. Sequenced here: peripheral blood, sampled on day 0 of AZD1222 vaccination. The receptor source for this set is an adult in good health. Both conserved end residues are part of each CDR3. A D gene is named only where the DNA matches it firmly. Size tells how often a clone was seen (once, few, many) or the class of an expanded clone, and some rows leave it out.

TRBV27	NA	TRBD1	TRBJ1-1	TGTGCCAGCAGGGCACCGGGACAGGTCGCGGGAGCTTTCTTT	CASRAPGQVAGAFF
TRBV16	NA	NA	TRBJ1-1	TGTGCCAGCAGCCAAGGGGGGACTGAAGCTTTCTTT	CASSQGGTEAFF
TRBV6-4	NA	NA	TRBJ1-1	TGTGCCAGCAGATTAACCTCGTACTCGGAAGCTTTCTTT	CASRLTSYSEAFF
TRBV9	NA	NA	TRBJ1-5	TGTGCCAGCAGCCCCCCGGGTGTCAATCAGCCCCAGCATTTT	CASSPPGVNQPQHF
TRBV12-3/TRBV12-4	NA	NA	TRBJ2-7	TGTGCCAGCAGTTTAAGGAGACGCGAGCAGTACTTC	CASSLRRREQYF
TRBV29-1	NA	NA	TRBJ1-1	TGCAGCGTTGAAGTCCGGGCCGGGAGCACTGAAGCTTTCTTT	CSVEVRAGSTEAFF
TRBV13	NA	NA	TRBJ2-1	TGTGCCAGCAGCTCGACAGGGAGGCTTCTAATAGGCTACAATGAGCAGTTCTTC	CASSSTGRLLIGYNEQFF
TRBV18	once	NA	TRBJ2-6	TGTGCCAGCTCACCACCGACCGGCAGGGGTGTGAGGGGGGCCAACGTCCTGACTTTC	CASSPPTGRGVRGANVLTF
TRBV10-3	NA	TRBD2	TRBJ2-2	TGTGCCATCAGTGACCTAGCGGGAGAAAACACCGGGGAGCTGTTTTTT	CAISDLAGENTGELFF
TRBV20-1	NA	NA	TRBJ1-1	TGCAGTGCTAGTCGACAGGTCAACGTGAACACTGAAGCTTTCTTT	CSASRQVNVNTEAFF
TRBV5-1	NA	TRBD1	TRBJ2-1	TGCGCCAGCAGCTTAATCCGGGACAGGGGCAATGAGCAGTTCTTC	CASSLIRDRGNEQFF
TRBV2	once	NA	TRBJ2-1	TGTGCCAGCAGCTCTAGTTCGCGTTACAATGAGCAGTTCTTC	CASSSSSRYNEQFF
TRBV5-1	NA	NA	TRBJ1-1	TGCGCCAGCAGCTTGGCGGGGATGATGAACACTGAAGCTTTCTTT	CASSLAGMMNTEAFF
TRBV7-8	NA	NA	TRBJ1-1	TGTGCCAGCAGCTTCCGAGTCTGGGGGAGGAACACTGAAGCTTTCTTT	CASSFRVWGRNTEAFF
TRBV18	NA	TRBD2	TRBJ2-1	TGTGCCAGCTCGTCTACCGAGCGGGGGCTCTACAATGAGCAGTTCTTC	CASSSTERGLYNEQFF
TRBV28	NA	NA	TRBJ1-2	TGTGCCAGCAGTTTGGGATTCTATGGCTACACCTTC	CASSLGFYGYTF
TRBV19	NA	TRBD1	TRBJ2-2	TGTGCCAGTAGTATAGAGGCAGGGACAGGGAACACCGGGGAGCTGTTTTTT	CASSIEAGTGNTGELFF
TRBV18	once	NA	TRBJ1-1	TGTGCCAGCTCACCACTTCGGTCTGACACTAAAGCTTTCTTT	CASSPLRSDTKAFF
TRBV6-6	NA	NA	TRBJ1-3	TGTGCCAGCAGTTACTCCGGGAGCTCTGGAAACACCATATATTTT	CASSYSGSSGNTIYF
TRBV20-1	NA	NA	TRBJ2-2	TGCAGTGCTAGTCCCAACCACCCTACCAACACCGGGGAGCTGTTTTTT	CSASPNHPTNTGELFF
TRBV7-9	NA	NA	TRBJ1-1	TGTGCCAGCGAGTCGACGGAGAACACTGAAGCTTTCTTT	CASESTENTEAFF
TRBV3-1/TRBV3-2	NA	NA	TRBJ2-4	TGTGCCAGCAGCCAAGTCGGGGGGCGCGCCAAAAACATTCAGTACTTC	CASSQVGGRAKNIQYF
TRBV7-9	NA	TRBD1	TRBJ1-3	TGTGCCAGCCAGGAGACAGGGACTGGAAACACCATATATTTT	CASQETGTGNTIYF
TRBV2	once	NA	TRBJ2-7	TGTGCCAGCAGTGAAGCCCCCAGCTCCTACGAGCAGTACTTC	CASSEAPSSYEQYF
TRBV6-5	NA	TRBD1	TRBJ2-3	TGTGCCACCACGGACAGGCCGGCAGATACGCAGTATTTT	CATTDRPADTQYF
TRBV2	NA	NA	TRBJ1-2	TGTGCCAGCAGTCAAGACAGCTCCTATGGCTACACCTTC	CASSQDSSYGYTF
TRBV18	NA	TRBD1	TRBJ1-4	TGTGCCAGCTCGCTTAGGCACAGGGGTGAGAATGAAAAACTGTTTTTT	CASSLRHRGENEKLFF
TRBV5-4	once	TRBD1	TRBJ1-2	TGTGCCAGCAGCACTTTCCGGGACAGGGAATATGGCTACACCTTC	CASSTFRDREYGYTF
TRBV6-5	NA	NA	TRBJ2-1	TGTGCCAGCACCCTAAATCACAGGCTTAATGAGCAGTTCTTC	CASTLNHRLNEQFF
TRBV19	NA	NA	TRBJ2-7	TGTGCCAGTAGTATAGACGCGGCGGCAGGGAATAACGAGCAGTACTTC	CASSIDAAAGNNEQYF
TRBV7-3	NA	TRBD1	TRBJ2-1	TGTGCCAGCAGCTTAGCTGGGACAGTTTACAATGAGCAGTTCTTC	CASSLAGTVYNEQFF
TRBV27	NA	NA	TRBJ2-4	TGTGCCAGCAGTTCCGGGAGAGGAAACATTCAGTACTTC	CASSSGRGNIQYF
TRBV5-1	NA	NA	TRBJ1-1	TGCGCCAGCAGTCCAGCACGCCCGGGCAATGAAGCTTTCTTT	CASSPARPGNEAFF
TRBV10-1	NA	NA	TRBJ2-2	TGCGCCAGCAGTGAGTCCGGGGGGCCGAGGGGCACCGGGGAGCTGTTTTTT	CASSESGGPRGTGELFF
TRBV15	NA	NA	TRBJ2-5	TGTGCCACCAGCAGAGATTCTAGTGGGTGGGAGACCCAGTACTTC	CATSRDSSGWETQYF
TRBV5-1	NA	NA	TRBJ1-4	TGCGCCAGCAGCCCCACGAGCAATAATGAAAAACTGTTTTTT	CASSPTSNNEKLFF
TRBV10-2	NA	TRBD1	TRBJ1-2	TGCGCCAGCAGTGGTCTTGGACAGGCCAGCTATGGCTACACCTTC	CASSGLGQASYGYTF
TRBV9	NA	NA	TRBJ2-7	TGTGCCAGCAGCCCCCCCGGAGGAACCTACGAGCAGTACTTC	CASSPPGGTYEQYF
TRBV20-1	NA	NA	TRBJ1-4	TGCAGTGCTCAGCACCCGGAAAAACTGTTTTTT	CSAQHPEKLFF
TRBV19	NA	TRBD1	TRBJ2-1	TGTGCCAGTAGTATGCAGGGGGACAATGAGCAGTTCTTC	CASSMQGDNEQFF
TRBV19	NA	NA	TRBJ2-7	TGTGCCAGTAGTATAGGTGTGGGGAACGAGCAGTACTTC	CASSIGVGNEQYF
TRBV9	NA	NA	TRBJ2-5	TGTGCCAGCAGCGTGCGCGGGGGCCACAGGACCCAGTACTTC	CASSVRGGHRTQYF
TRBV7-3	NA	NA	TRBJ1-6	TGTGCCAGCAGCTTAACGTTTCCAAATTCACCCCTCCACTTT	CASSLTFPNSPLHF
TRBV20-1	NA	NA	TRBJ1-2	TGCAGTGCCCTCACAGAGTATGACTACACCTTC	CSALTEYDYTF
TRBV5-1	NA	NA	TRBJ1-2	TGCGCCAGCAGCTTGGGACAGGCCATTCCCTATGGCTACACCTTC	CASSLGQAIPYGYTF
TRBV10-3	NA	NA	TRBJ1-1	TGTGCCTCTGGGGCACAGATGAACACTGAAGCTTTCTTT	CASGAQMNTEAFF
TRBV2	NA	NA	TRBJ1-3	TGTGCCAGCGGGGGCCGGAGCTCTGGAAACACCATATATTTT	CASGGRSSGNTIYF
TRBV14	NA	NA	TRBJ1-5	TGTGCCAGCACCCTAGACTCGTCAGGGAGAGGCCAGCCCCAGCATTTT	CASTLDSSGRGQPQHF